This T cell receptor (beta chain) is drawn from a study of human T cells and chemical hapten exposure (dated by TCRdb to about 2021). A note on the overall study: For sensitization, 2% DPC in acetone was applied to a roughly 2 cm by roughly 2 cm area of upper inner arm skin. Some 29 alopecia patients gave blood for TCR sequencing at one to four time points (pre-sensitization, 2, 6 and 24 weeks). Weekly therapeutic DPC doses were additionally applied to the scalp of patients throughout the approximately 25-week study period. The patient cohort, mostly female, included alopecia areata with under or over 50% scalp involvement, alopecia totalis and alopecia universalis. Libraries were combined into a pool for sequencing, and differences in TCR yield between samples came mainly from small differences in library volumes within the pool. This study followed changes in the peripheral blood TCR repertoire in vivo during primary and secondary sensitization of alopecia patients to the hapten diphenylcyclopropenone (DPC). Patch testing on the upper back used Finn chambers containing 0.01% DPC, with scoring done after 6 days according to International Contact Dermatitis Research Group standards. Patient blood was sampled pre-sensitization (week 0) and at 2, 6 and about 24 weeks after DPC sensitization.

This clonotype was counted between two and nine times. Its binding antigen is unknown. No base qualities exist here, and no much larger clone lies one base off it. The time point label of this sample denotes: pre-sensitization, week 0. The treatment or condition label, read with the paper, signifies: therapeutic diphenylcyclopropenone sensitization with weekly scalp DPC. At every patch-test visit, the blood draw took place before the patch test was put on. To be eligible, patients had to be aged 18 to 70, diagnosed with alopecia and judged suitable for DPC therapy, while pregnant patients were excluded. Total RNA was isolated from unfractionated whole blood collected in Tempus Blood RNA tubes. Paper-wide results and their limitations: After repeated subsampling, the strength of the expansion versus patch-test correlation and the threshold at which it became significant changed. The number of PT1 expanded TCRs positively correlated with patch test score, significant at thresholds 8, 16 and 32 but not 4. Because all patients had alopecia, a presumed autoimmune disease, the immune response of the patients might differ from that of healthy individuals. Expanded TCRs formed significantly more large CDR3 similarity clusters than pre-sensitization or healthy control sets, consistent with antigen-driven responses. The number of TCRs above 1 in 1000 frequency did not change with DPC sensitization; there was no evidence of global repertoire structure alterations.

Library preparation employed RACE. Instrument on record: NextSeq 500. Library preparation attached unique molecular identifiers to individual cDNA molecules for quantitative, reproducible TCR counting. Each blood RNA sample was used to sequence both TCR alpha and TCR beta chains. Per the authors' processing: Samples had a median of about 96,000 TCRs, with a range from about 23,224 to 750,000. V, J and CDR3 annotation of the TCR reads was carried out using the Decombinator software suite. For the PS versus PT1 abundance plots, all samples were subsampled to the same number of TCRs (28,000). TCRs were defined as expanded if absent before sensitization and observed at least eight times at the 2-week time point. TCRdb reprocessing: public reads trimmed at Q25 with fastp, clones called with MiXCR, in-frame beta chains kept. Each entry is one CDR3 protein sequence, shown with its most common DNA and genes. TCRdb's processing, not the authors', yielded these V and J calls. Counted in this sample were some 400,000 distinct CDR3 sequences; 5% to 6.5% of them appeared once. Roughly 2.6% of the sample lies in the top ten.

There are 16 amino acids in the CDR3, from cysteine to phenylalanine inclusive. Of all the DNA, just the CDR3 is kept, 48 bases in frame from base 1. Ends trimmed: V by 7 bases, J by 1 base; bases unmatched to a gene: 12. Recombination linked TRBV12-3 or TRBV12-4 to TRBJ1-1, with TRBD1 identical over 7 junction bases. The TCR sequence derives from a woman aged 50 to 65 with alopecia areata. Some clones in this sample may be carry-over from other donors' samples. Material: whole blood, obtained in connection with sensitization to the hapten diphenylcyclopropenone (DPC). For the CDR3, the sequence is CASTLFPQGGNTEAFF. The bases read TGTGCCAGCACCCTCTTTCCCCAGGGGGGGAACACTGAAGCTTTCTTT.